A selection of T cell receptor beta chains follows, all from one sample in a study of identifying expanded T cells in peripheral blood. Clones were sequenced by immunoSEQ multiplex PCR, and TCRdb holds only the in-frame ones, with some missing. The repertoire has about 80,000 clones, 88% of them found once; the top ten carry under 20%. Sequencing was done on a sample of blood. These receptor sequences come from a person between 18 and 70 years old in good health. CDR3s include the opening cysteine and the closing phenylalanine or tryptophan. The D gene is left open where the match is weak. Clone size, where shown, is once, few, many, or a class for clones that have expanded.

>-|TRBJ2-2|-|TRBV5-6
TGTGCCAGCAGCCGAAACACCGGGGAGCTGTTTTTT
CASSRNTGELFF
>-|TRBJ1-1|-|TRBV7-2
TGTGCCAGCAGCTTGGGATGGGGGGACTTGAACACTGAAGCTTTCTTT
CASSLGWGDLNTEAFF
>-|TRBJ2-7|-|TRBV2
TGTGCCAGCCGGTTAGGGGACGAGCAGTACTTC
CASRLGDEQYF
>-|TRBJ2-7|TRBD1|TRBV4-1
TGCGCCAGCAGTCGCCCCGGGACAGGTCCCTACGAGCAGTACTTC
CASSRPGTGPYEQYF
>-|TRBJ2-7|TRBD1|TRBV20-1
TGCAGTGCCCTGACAGGGCCCGAGCAGTACTTC
CSALTGPEQYF
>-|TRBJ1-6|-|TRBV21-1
TGTGCCAGCCCCCCCAACCGGGGGCTCCCGATCCACTATAATTCACCCCTCCACTTT
CASPPNRGLPIHYNSPLHF
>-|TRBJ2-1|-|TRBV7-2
TGTGCCAGCAGCTTAGCGGGGCTCCGTTTAAACAATGAGCAGTTCTTC
CASSLAGLRLNNEQFF
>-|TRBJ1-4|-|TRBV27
TGTGCCAGCAGTTTGGGAGTTTCCCCATTAGGGGAAAAACTGTTTTTT
CASSLGVSPLGEKLFF
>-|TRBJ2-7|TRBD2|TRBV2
TGTGCCAGCAGCCCGTTTCTGGGACTAGCGGACACCTACGAGCAGTACTTC
CASSPFLGLADTYEQYF
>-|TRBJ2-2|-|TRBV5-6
TGTGCCAGCAGCGGATTAACCGGGGAGCTGTTTTTT
CASSGLTGELFF
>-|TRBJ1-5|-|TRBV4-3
TGCGCCAGCAGCCTCCGCCTGGGGAGTAATCAGCCCCAGCATTTT
CASSLRLGSNQPQHF
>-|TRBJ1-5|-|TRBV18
TGTGCCAGCTCACCACCGACCGGGACTCAGCCCCAGCATTTT
CASSPPTGTQPQHF
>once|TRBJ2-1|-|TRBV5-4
TGTGCCAGCTCCCAAGGCGGATTGTCCATCTACAATGAGCAGTTCTTC
CASSQGGLSIYNEQFF
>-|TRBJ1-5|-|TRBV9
TGTGCCAGCAGCGTAGCTGGGTATAGCAATCAGCCCCAGCATTTT
CASSVAGYSNQPQHF
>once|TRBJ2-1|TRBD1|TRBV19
TGTGCCAGTAGTAACGACAGGGGGCGGTACAATGAGCAGTTCTTC
CASSNDRGRYNEQFF
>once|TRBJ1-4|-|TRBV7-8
TGTGCCAGCAGCTTAGTGGGGGCCAATGAAAAACTGTTTTTT
CASSLVGANEKLFF
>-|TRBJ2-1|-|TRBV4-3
TGCGCCAGCAGCCAAGATCTAGTCGGAGGAAACAATGAGCAGTTCTTC
CASSQDLVGGNNEQFF
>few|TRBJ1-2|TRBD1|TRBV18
TGTGCCAGCTCACCAGACGGGACAGGGAATGGCTACACCTTC
CASSPDGTGNGYTF
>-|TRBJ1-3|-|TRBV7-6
TGTGCCAGCAGCTTAGGTTGGCGAAGGGAAACAGTTCACTCTGGAAACACCATATATTTT
CASSLGWRRETVHSGNTIYF
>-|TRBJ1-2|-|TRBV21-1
TGTGCCAGCAGCAAAGATCGGGGGACGCCCGAGGGGTGCGGCTACACCTTC
CASSKDRGTPEGCGYTF
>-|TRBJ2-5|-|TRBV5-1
TGCGCCAGCCTACGGCGAGGGGGACTTCAAGAGACCCAGTACTTC
CASLRRGGLQETQYF
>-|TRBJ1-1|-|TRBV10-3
TGTGCCATCAGCCTCGGACGGAACACTGAAGCTTTCTTT
CAISLGRNTEAFF
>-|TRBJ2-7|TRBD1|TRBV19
TGTGCCAGTAGTACCGGACAGGGGTACTACGAGCAGTACTTC
CASSTGQGYYEQYF
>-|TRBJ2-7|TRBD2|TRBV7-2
TGTGCCAGCAGTTCCGGAACCGGGGGGGGCTCCTACGAGCAGTACTTC
CASSSGTGGGSYEQYF
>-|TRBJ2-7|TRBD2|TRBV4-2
TGTGCCAGCAGCCAAGTGGGAGGGGCTGGAAACGAGCAGTACTTC
CASSQVGGAGNEQYF
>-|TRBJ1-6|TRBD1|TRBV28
TGTGCCGCCTGCCTCCTAAAGGGACAGGGGAATTCACCCCTCCACTTT
CAACLLKGQGNSPLHF
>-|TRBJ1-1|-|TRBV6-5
TGTGCCAGCAGTTACCAGGCGAACACTGAAGCTTTCTTT
CASSYQANTEAFF
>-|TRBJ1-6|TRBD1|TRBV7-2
TGTGCCAGCAGCATCCTAGGACAGGGATCACCCCTCCACTTT
CASSILGQGSPLHF
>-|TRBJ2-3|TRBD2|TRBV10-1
TGCGCCAGCAGTGGCGTCCCGGGAGGTAGCACAGATACGCAGTATTTT
CASSGVPGGSTDTQYF
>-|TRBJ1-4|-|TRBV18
TGTGCCAGCTCACCAATCACAGGCACAGGGCCAAATGAAAAACTGTTTTTT
CASSPITGTGPNEKLFF
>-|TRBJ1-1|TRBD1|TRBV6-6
TGTGCCAGCAGGGATGGACAGGACTACCCGGGGACTGAAGCTTTCTTT
CASRDGQDYPGTEAFF
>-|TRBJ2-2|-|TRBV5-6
TGTGCCAGCAGCTTCCCCAGTGCGAACACCGGGGAGCTGTTTTTT
CASSFPSANTGELFF
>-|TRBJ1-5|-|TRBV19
TGTGCCAGTGGGTACAGGAATAGCAATCAGCCCCAGCATTTT
CASGYRNSNQPQHF
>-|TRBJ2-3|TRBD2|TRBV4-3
TGCGCCAGCAGCCAAGATCTACAGCGGGGGGCCCCAGATACGCAGTATTTT
CASSQDLQRGAPDTQYF
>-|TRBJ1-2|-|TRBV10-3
TGTGCCATCAGTGATGGAACCCAAACGAACTATGGCTACACCTTC
CAISDGTQTNYGYTF
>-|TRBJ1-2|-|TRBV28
TGTGCCAGCAGTTTCGGGGGTAACTATGGCTACACCTTC
CASSFGGNYGYTF
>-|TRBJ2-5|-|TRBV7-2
TGTGCCAGCAGCCCCGTGCGGGCAGGGGGGCTGGAGACCCAGTACTTC
CASSPVRAGGLETQYF
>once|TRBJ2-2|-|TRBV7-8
TGTGCCAGCACCCGAGCCAGGGTGACCGGGGAGCTGTTTTTT
CASTRARVTGELFF
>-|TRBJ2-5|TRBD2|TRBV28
TGTGCCAGCAGTCAAACTCTAGCGGGGGGCGGAGGGGAGACCCAGTACTTC
CASSQTLAGGGGETQYF
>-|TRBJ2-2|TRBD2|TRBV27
TGTGCCAGCAGTTTAAGGTCTAGCGGAGGGCATCGGGACACCGGGGAGCTGTTTTTT
CASSLRSSGGHRDTGELFF
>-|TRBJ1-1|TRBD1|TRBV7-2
TGTGCCAGCAGCTTTTTACAGGGGACTGAAGCTTTCTTT
CASSFLQGTEAFF
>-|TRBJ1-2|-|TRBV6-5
TGTGCCAGCAGTTACGGAGTAGGGGGGATCTATGGCTACACCTTC
CASSYGVGGIYGYTF
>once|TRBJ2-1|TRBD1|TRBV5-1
TGCGCCAGCAGCACGGCAGCAGGGGGATCCTACAATGAGCAGTTCTTC
CASSTAAGGSYNEQFF
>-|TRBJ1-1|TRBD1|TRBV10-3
TGTGCCATCAGTCGGACAGGGAGGAACACTGAAGCTTTCTTT
CAISRTGRNTEAFF
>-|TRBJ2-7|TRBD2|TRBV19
TGTGCCAGTAGTATGAAGGCCCCGACTAGCGGGGAGTCCTACGAGCAGTACTTC
CASSMKAPTSGESYEQYF
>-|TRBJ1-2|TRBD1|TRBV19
TGTGCCAGTAGTATAGCCCAGGGGGCCGTACCTTATGGCTACACCTTC
CASSIAQGAVPYGYTF
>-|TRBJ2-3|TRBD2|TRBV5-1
TGCGCCAGCAGCTCACTAGCGGGGGGCACAGATACGCAGTATTTT
CASSSLAGGTDTQYF
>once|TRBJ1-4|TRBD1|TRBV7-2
TGTGCCAGCAGCTTAGGGGGGACAGGGAGGGAAAAACTGTTTTTT
CASSLGGTGREKLFF
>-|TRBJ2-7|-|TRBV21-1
TGTGCCAGCGTCGCTAGCGGGGGCCCTTGCCCCTACGAGCAGTACTTC
CASVASGGPCPYEQYF
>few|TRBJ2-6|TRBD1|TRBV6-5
TGTGCCAGCAGGGGGGACAGCTCTGGGGCCAACGTCCTGACTTTC
CASRGDSSGANVLTF
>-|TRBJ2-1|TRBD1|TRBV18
TGTGCCAGCTCGTCCAGGGGGAACAATGAGCAGTTCTTC
CASSSRGNNEQFF
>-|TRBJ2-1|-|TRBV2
TGTGCCAGCACAGGGGCAGACTTCCACTCCTACAATGAGCAGTTCTTC
CASTGADFHSYNEQFF
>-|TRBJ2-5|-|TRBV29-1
TGCAGCGTTGTGGGGCCGGACGGGACCCAGTACTTC
CSVVGPDGTQYF
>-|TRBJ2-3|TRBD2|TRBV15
TGTGCCACCAGCAGAGTTGGGGCTAGCGGGGGGGGCACAGATACGCAGTATTTT
CATSRVGASGGGTDTQYF
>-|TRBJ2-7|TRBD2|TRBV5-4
TGTGCCAGCAGCCCCAGGACTAGCGGCGACGAGCAGTACTTC
CASSPRTSGDEQYF
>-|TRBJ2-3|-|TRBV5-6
TGTGCCAGCAGCTTGGACACAGATACGCAGTATTTT
CASSLDTDTQYF
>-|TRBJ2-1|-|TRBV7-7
TGTGCCAGCAGCCCGGGGGCAAGCAGCAATGAGCAGTTCTTC
CASSPGASSNEQFF
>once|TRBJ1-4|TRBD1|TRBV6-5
TGTGCCAGCAGTTCTAAGGGGGCCGGTTATGAAAAACTGTTTTTT
CASSSKGAGYEKLFF
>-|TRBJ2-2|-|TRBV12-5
TGTGCTAGTGGTCCCGCAGCAGCCGGGGAGCTGTTTTTT
CASGPAAAGELFF